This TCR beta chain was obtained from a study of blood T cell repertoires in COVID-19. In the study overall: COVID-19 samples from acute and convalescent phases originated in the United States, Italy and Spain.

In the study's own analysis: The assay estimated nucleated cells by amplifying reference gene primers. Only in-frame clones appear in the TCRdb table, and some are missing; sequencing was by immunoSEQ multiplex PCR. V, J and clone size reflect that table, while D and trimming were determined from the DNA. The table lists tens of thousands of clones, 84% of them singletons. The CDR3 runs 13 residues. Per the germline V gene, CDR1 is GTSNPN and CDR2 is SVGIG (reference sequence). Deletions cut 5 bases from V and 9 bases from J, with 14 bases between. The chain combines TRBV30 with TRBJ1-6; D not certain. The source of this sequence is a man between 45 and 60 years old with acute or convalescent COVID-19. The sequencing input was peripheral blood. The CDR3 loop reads CAWEEIPGSPLHF. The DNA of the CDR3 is TGTGCCTGGGAAGAAATCCCGGGTTCACCCCTCCACTTT.